Listed below are T cell receptor beta chains from one sample, sequenced in a study of T cell responses to AZD1222 COVID-19 vaccine. Assay: immunoSEQ multiplex PCR; the TCRdb copy retains only in-frame clones and omits some. Of approximately 190,000 clones listed, 75% to 90% are singletons. The specimen comprised peripheral blood, sampled on day 0 of MenACWY control vaccination. Receptor source: an adult in good health. Both conserved end residues are part of each CDR3. The D gene is left open where the match is weak. Rows may omit the clone size; those that give it use once, few, many or a size class.

TRBV7-2	TRBJ1-2	NA	NA	CASRQMSHYGYTF	TGTGCCAGCAGACAGATGTCCCACTATGGCTACACCTTC
TRBV4-1	TRBJ2-7	NA	NA	CASSQEGTRGTYEQYF	TGCGCCAGCAGCCAAGAAGGGACCCGAGGGACCTACGAGCAGTACTTC
TRBV30	TRBJ1-5	TRBD1	NA	CAWSRQGPRNQPQHF	TGTGCCTGGAGTAGACAGGGTCCACGCAATCAGCCCCAGCATTTT
TRBV6-5	TRBJ2-2	TRBD1	NA	CASSFTGAGELFF	TGTGCCAGCAGCTTTACAGGGGCCGGGGAGCTGTTTTTT
TRBV25-1	TRBJ1-4	NA	NA	CASGARTLNEKLFF	TGTGCCAGCGGGGCTAGGACCCTTAATGAAAAACTGTTTTTT
TRBV28	TRBJ1-2	NA	NA	CASTWGTKNYGYTF	TGTGCCAGCACCTGGGGGACAAAAAACTATGGCTACACCTTC
TRBV24-1	TRBJ1-5	NA	many	CATSNRDQPQHF	TGTGCCACCAGTAATCGAGATCAGCCCCAGCATTTT
TRBV28	TRBJ2-1	TRBD1	NA	CASSPTGGVSYNEQFF	TGTGCCAGCAGTCCGACAGGGGGAGTATCCTACAATGAGCAGTTCTTC
TRBV4-2	TRBJ2-3	NA	NA	CASSQGAADTQYF	TGTGCCAGCAGCCAAGGGGCCGCAGATACGCAGTATTTT
TRBV30	TRBJ2-2	TRBD2	NA	CAWSGTSQTGELFF	TGTGCCTGGAGCGGGACTAGTCAAACCGGGGAGCTGTTTTTT
TRBV27	TRBJ1-1	NA	once	CASSPQGLLEAFF	TGTGCCAGCAGTCCCCAAGGCCTCCTTGAGGCTTTCTTT
TRBV11-3	TRBJ2-2	NA	NA	CASSLVTGRYTGELFF	TGTGCCAGCAGCTTAGTAACCGGTAGATACACCGGGGAGCTGTTTTTT
TRBV14	TRBJ2-7	NA	NA	CASSGDSYEQYF	TGTGCCAGCAGCGGAGACTCCTACGAGCAGTACTTC
TRBV7-2	TRBJ1-3	NA	NA	CASSLALVGPGNTIYF	TGTGCCAGCAGCTTAGCGCTGGTAGGGCCCGGAAACACCATATATTTT
TRBV21-1	TRBJ1-2	NA	NA	CASTVSGLQDTPNYGYTF	TGTGCCAGCACCGTGTCCGGGCTCCAAGATACCCCTAACTATGGCTACACCTTC
TRBV6-1	TRBJ2-1	TRBD2	NA	CASSETSGVSYNEQFF	TGTGCCAGCAGTGAAACTAGCGGGGTTTCCTACAATGAGCAGTTCTTC
TRBV5-8	TRBJ2-1	NA	NA	CASSLGLGSYNEQFF	TGTGCCAGCAGCTTGGGACTAGGATCCTACAATGAGCAGTTCTTC
TRBV5-4	TRBJ1-1	NA	NA	CASSLELNTEAFF	TGTGCCAGCAGCTTGGAGCTGAACACTGAAGCTTTCTTT
TRBV28	TRBJ1-2	TRBD1	NA	CASSSGTGINYGYTF	TGTGCCAGCAGTTCCGGGACAGGGATTAACTATGGCTACACCTTC
TRBV6-5	TRBJ1-5	NA	NA	CASRTSLTNQPQHF	TGTGCCAGTCGGACTTCCTTGACTAATCAGCCCCAGCATTTT
TRBV28	TRBJ2-1	NA	once	CASSLLGNEQFF	TGTGCCAGCAGTTTACTCGGCAATGAGCAGTTCTTC
TRBV30	TRBJ2-2	TRBD1	NA	CAWGQGHTGELFF	TGTGCCTGGGGACAGGGCCACACCGGGGAGCTGTTTTTT
TRBV19	TRBJ1-5	NA	NA	CASSMGFTAQHF	TGTGCCAGTAGTATGGGTTTTACAGCCCAGCATTTT
TRBV28	TRBJ1-3	TRBD1	NA	CASNPGTAGNTIYF	TGTGCCAGCAACCCCGGGACAGCTGGAAACACCATATATTTT
TRBV7-2	TRBJ1-2	NA	NA	CASSLMGALGYGYTF	TGTGCCAGCAGCTTAATGGGGGCGCTGGGCTATGGCTACACCTTC
TRBV27	TRBJ1-1	NA	NA	CASSSSGAGTEAFF	TGTGCCAGCAGTAGTTCGGGGGCCGGCACTGAAGCTTTCTTT
TRBV5-1	TRBJ2-1	TRBD2	NA	CASRFAAGGSSSYNEQFF	TGCGCCAGCAGGTTTGCAGCGGGAGGCTCAAGCTCCTACAATGAGCAGTTCTTC
TRBV3-1/TRBV3-2	TRBJ2-6	NA	NA	CASSQGTLGANVLTF	TGTGCCAGCAGCCAAGGTACTCTGGGGGCCAACGTCCTGACTTTC
TRBV6-5	TRBJ2-7	NA	NA	CASSTAKIYEQYF	TGTGCCAGCTCGACGGCCAAGATCTACGAGCAGTACTTC
TRBV5-1	TRBJ2-2	NA	NA	CASSEEPGELFF	TGCGCCAGCTCCGAGGAACCCGGGGAGCTGTTTTTT
TRBV27	TRBJ2-3	NA	NA	CASSLWGDIPSTDTQYF	TGTGCCAGCAGTTTATGGGGGGACATCCCGTCCACAGATACGCAGTATTTT
TRBV9	TRBJ2-7	TRBD2	NA	CASSVTGLAYEQYF	TGTGCCAGCAGCGTAACGGGACTAGCGTACGAGCAGTACTTC
TRBV19	TRBJ2-7	NA	NA	CASSMGFTQGPGQYF	TGTGCCAGTAGTATGGGATTCACCCAGGGACCCGGGCAGTACTTC
TRBV9	TRBJ2-7	NA	NA	CASGTGNSYEQYF	TGTGCCAGCGGTACAGGGAACTCCTACGAGCAGTACTTC
TRBV30	TRBJ1-3	NA	once	CAWSSRSGNTIYF	TGTGCCTGGAGTTCTAGGTCAGGAAACACCATATATTTT
TRBV9	TRBJ2-3	NA	NA	CASSDQSSTDTQYF	TGTGCCAGCAGCGATCAATCTAGCACAGATACGCAGTATTTT
TRBV7-9	TRBJ1-1	NA	NA	CASRRGAPEGNTEAFF	TGTGCCAGCCGGAGAGGCGCTCCCGAAGGGAACACTGAAGCTTTCTTT
TRBV19	TRBJ1-4	NA	NA	CASRPGSTGEKLFF	TGTGCCAGTAGACCCGGGTCCACGGGTGAAAAACTGTTTTTT
TRBV6-5	TRBJ2-1	TRBD2	once	CASSPGLAVFKRFF	TGTGCCAGCAGTCCGGGACTAGCGGTTTTCAAGCGGTTCTTC
TRBV6-5	TRBJ2-2	NA	NA	CASSYSMNLRTGELFF	TGTGCCAGCAGTTACTCGATGAACCTAAGAACCGGGGAGCTGTTTTTT
TRBV5-1	TRBJ1-3	NA	NA	CASSLGGVGSGNTIYF	TGCGCCAGCAGCTTGGGCGGGGTCGGCTCTGGAAACACCATATATTTT
TRBV6-6	TRBJ2-1	NA	NA	CASSPSRGSRTSRIYNEQFF	TGTGCCAGCAGTCCGAGTAGGGGCAGCAGAACTAGCAGAATTTACAATGAGCAGTTCTTC
TRBV19	TRBJ2-5	NA	NA	CASSIVGDKETQYF	TGTGCCAGTAGTATAGTAGGTGACAAAGAGACCCAGTACTTC